A single sample gave rise to the 7 T cell receptor beta chains below, sequenced in a study of graft-versus-host responses after intestinal transplantation. The table came from immunoSEQ multiplex PCR; TCRdb's copy has only in-frame clones and leaves some out. The sample records 100,000 or so clones, roughly 91% being singletons. No antigens are known for them. The sequences come from unstimulated CD4+ T cells sorted from spleen or lymph node cells, collected before transplant. The receptors were sampled from a human donor who was the organ donor for an intestinal transplant.

This clone appeared a few times. The CDR3 DNA is TGCGCCAGCAGTGAGTCGTCACAGGGTGGGTACGAGCAGTACTTC. Residues: CASSESSQGGYEQYF. The rearrangement joins TRBV10-1 to TRBJ2-7; D is possibly TRBD1 (6 bases). In germline, CDR1 is WNHNN, CDR2 SYGVQD (reference sequence). The CDR3 has 15 residues. V lost 0 bases and J lost 4, with 13 bases in between.

CDR3 in amino acids: CAIRDRGWETQYF. In nucleotides, the CDR3 is TGTGCCATCAGGGACAGGGGATGGGAGACCCAGTACTTC. The chain joins TRBV10-3 to TRBJ2-5; 9 positions agree with TRBD1. This CDR3 has 13 amino acids. J lost 5 bases, V lost 6 bases, and 4 bases had no gene match. Per germline, CDR1 ENHRY and CDR2 SYGVKD.

As for this clone: A read error may produce the germline difference seen at one junction end. The V gene is TRBV5-1, the J gene TRBJ2-6; TRBD2 aligns across 8 bases. The CDR3 has 16 residues. Germline V lookup: CDR1 SGHRS, CDR2 YFSETQ. The CDR3 DNA is TGCGCCAGCAGCTTGGTTAGCGGGACTGGGGCCAACGTCCTGGCTTTC. Its protein is CASSLVSGTGANVLAF.

This chain uses TRBV7-2 with TRBJ1-2; D is undetermined. V was clipped by 2 bases and J by 1 base, with 20 bases between them. Germline assignment: CDR1 SGHTA and CDR2 FQGNSA. This CDR3 has 18 amino acids. The CDR3: CASSLRRLPNTLNYGYTF. DNA of the CDR3: TGTGCCAGCAGCTTAAGGAGGTTGCCAAATACTCTTAACTATGGCTACACCTTC.

The chain uses TRBV2 and TRBJ1-4; 10 bases align to TRBD1. CDR1 is SNHLY, CDR2 FYNNEI, per germline. V was clipped by 3 bases and J by 8 bases; unmatched bases: 6. The CDR3 is 15 residues long. CDR3: CASSDLDRGPEKLFF. In DNA, the CDR3 is TGTGCCAGCAGTGATCTCGACAGGGGGCCAGAAAAACTGTTTTTT.

The genes are TRBV7-3 and TRBJ2-5, with 12 bases fitting TRBD1. V shed 5 bases, J shed 5 bases, and the junction held 6 bases outside the gene matches. The germline V gene encodes CDR1 SGHTA and CDR2 FQGTGA. The CDR3 runs 15 residues. The CDR3 loop is CASSGTGGSWETQYF. In nucleotides, the CDR3 is TGTGCCAGCAGCGGGACAGGGGGCTCTTGGGAGACCCAGTACTTC.

The V gene is TRBV4-3, the J gene TRBJ1-1; a weak D match, TRBD1 (5 bases). V was pared by 2 bases and J by 4 bases, with 11 bases between. Germline assignment: CDR1 LGHNA and CDR2 YSLEER. This CDR3 spans 14 amino acids. The CDR3 DNA reads as TGCGCCAGCAGCCAATCCCACGGGGGCACTGAAGCTTTCTTT. Its protein product is CASSQSHGGTEAFF.